The source of this TCR beta chain is a study of T-cell reconstitution after alpha-beta-depleted transplantation in children. The study, taken as a whole, reports: Expanded clones from the graft, numbering several hundred, reportedly supplied alpha-beta T cells about two months after transplant. Surviving recipient T cells and thymic progenitors produced the high day-60 TCRbeta diversity seen in some patients.

On this clonotype itself: The antigen is undetermined.

The CDR3 is made up of 10 amino acids. The V gene lost 4 bases and the J gene lost 5 bases, with 5 bases spanning the gap. Germline V gene lookup returns CDR1 SQVTM and CDR2 ANQGSEA. Construction of the TCRbeta library involved unique molecular identifiers. TCRdb redid the calling of the PCR reads with MiXCR, one entry per CDR3 protein. The table records hundreds of thousands of distinct CDR3 sequences, 17% of them present only once. The TCR sequence derives from a male patient between 2 and 15 years old who had a stem cell transplant for acute lymphoblastic leukemia, so the T cells may come from the graft donor. Sequencing was performed on PBMCs, mostly from graft donor cells, taken 360 days after TCRalphabeta/CD19-depleted stem cell transplant. The chain is built from TRBV29-1 and TRBJ1-1; D remains unclear. CDR3 DNA: TGCAGCGTTGTCCAGACTGAAGCTTTCTTT. This encodes CSVVQTEAFF.